This record looks at one T cell receptor beta chain sequence and its context. Participants, 18 to 89 years old, spanned more than 20 US areas. In the study's own analysis: The assay estimated nucleated cells by amplifying reference gene primers. Measured with immunoSEQ multiplex PCR; TCRdb has only the in-frame clones, and not every one. From that table come the V and J calls and clone size; the DNA was used to work out D and trimming. Here the sample spans around 130,000 clones, 80% to 90% being singletons. The entry originates in a study of blood T cell repertoires in COVID-19. Trimming shortened V by 10 bases and J by 5 bases, and 12 bases separated the two germline ends. Germline V gene lookup returns CDR1 LGHDT and CDR2 YNNKEL (reference sequence). The CDR3 contains 11 residues.

The rearrangement joins TRBV3-1 (or the pseudogene TRBV3-2) to TRBJ2-7; D perhaps matches TRBD2 (7 bases). The sequencing sample was made of PBMCs or T cells enriched from blood (not recorded which). This sequence was found in a woman in her 50s who had recovered from COVID-19. The CDR3 is CATKGGNEQYF. The CDR3 DNA is TGTGCCACCAAGGGGGGGAACGAGCAGTACTTC.